Detailed here is one T cell receptor (beta chain). It has no known antigen specificity. One base away there is no much larger clone; base qualities are not given. This specimen comes from a study of graft-versus-host responses after intestinal transplantation (dated by TCRdb to the early 2020s). For context, the study as a whole: Multivisceral, liver-intestinal, or isolated intestinal transplants were received by the recipients. All recipients received anti-thymocyte globulin induction followed by maintenance tacrolimus and steroids for around three years. After intestinal transplantation, graft-versus-host and host-versus-graft alloreactive T cell clones were followed in the graft, circulation and bone marrow using bulk TCR-beta CDR3 sequencing. Alloreactive clones were identified by sequencing pre-transplant mixed lymphocyte reaction products and comparing these products with unstimulated pre-transplant donor and recipient T cells. The cohort enrolled some 23 intestinal transplant recipients including one retransplant, and a few patients lacking pretransplant specimens were excluded. A peak of at least 4% donor T cells among recipient peripheral blood mononuclear cells was the definition used for donor T cell macrochimerism. Rather than going through the commercial service, samples from three later patients were sequenced in-house on an Illumina MiSeq and processed with MiXCR.

Summary of the overall study and its limitations: In the allografts of patients with donor T cell macrochimerism, GvH to HvG T cell clonal ratios were high. Conclusions were limited by the relatively low number and heterogeneity of intestinal transplant patients. GvH clones were detected in recipient bone marrow, and some appeared earlier in ileal mucosa or blood, consistent with an intestinal mucosal origin. Early after transplant, peak levels of circulating GvH clones were associated with declines in HvG clones.

The library was generated by the immunoSEQ multiplex PCR assay. For most patients, genomic DNA was isolated with the Qiagen DNeasy Blood and Tissue Kit and shipped frozen to Adaptive Biotechnologies for TCR sequencing. For most patients, genomic DNA was subjected to high-throughput TCR-beta CDR3 sequencing by Adaptive Biotechnologies. Per the original workflow: Adaptive's ImmunoSEQ software was the source of the TCR sequencing data for 15 to 20 patients, while three other patients were processed with MiXCR and VDJtools. CD4 versus CD8 sorting errors were corrected by removing sequences found in both subsets at a frequency ratio below 5:1. Because the origin of CDR3 nucleotide sequences shared between donor and recipient could not be assigned, those sequences were removed. To be classed as alloreactive, a clone needed at least 2-fold expansion over unstimulated cells and a minimum CFSE-low frequency of 0.002% (template counts) or 0.001% (read counts). Clones were considered mappable if detected in sequenced pre-transplant spleen, lymph node, or MLR CFSE-low populations of the donor or recipient. The cumulative frequency of alloreactive clones was calculated as a percentage of all sequences, weighted by copy number. Here the immuneACCESS table is served through TCRdb, limited to in-frame sequences with V and J called. Missing clones are a known gap in these copies; in checked studies unresolved V genes cover under half, and the rest lacks a known reason. V and J calls and clone size are given by that table; D and trimming were obtained from the DNA. This sample gives about 85,000 clones in total; roughly 80% of them show up just once. Clones ranked in the top ten supply 15% to 20% of the sample.

The germline V gene (reference sequence) sets CDR1 to SGHNT and CDR2 to YYREEE. Including cysteine and phenylalanine, the CDR3 has 15 amino acids. The entry retains the CDR3 DNA only, 45 bases that are in frame from base 1. Relative to germline, V is missing 4 bases and J is missing 10 bases, with 14 bases of the junction outside any gene match. The sample's time point label, decoded: cells obtained before transplantation from donor or recipient. CD3+CD4+ and CD3+CD8+ populations were FACS-sorted from unstimulated pre-transplant donor and recipient cells taken from spleen or lymph nodes. The receptor was isolated from a human donor who received an intestinal transplant. This chain joins TRBV5-4 to TRBJ1-2; 9 nucleotides in the junction match TRBD1. Material: unstimulated CD8+ T cells sorted from spleen or lymph node cells, obtained before intestinal transplant. The CDR3 region has the sequence CASSHRPGQGLYYTF. The DNA reads TGTGCCAGCAGCCACCGTCCGGGACAGGGTCTCTACTACACCTTC.